What follows are 21 T cell receptor beta chains derived from one specimen sequenced in a study of shared clonotypes between healthy human individuals. Produced via immunoSEQ multiplex PCR; TCRdb's table is partial and in-frame only. This sample has hundreds of thousands of clones, with 90% to 97% found just once. The sequenced material came from naive CD4+ T cells sorted from blood. Subset given: CD45RA+ positively selected. The receptors were sampled from a young woman in good health.

This clone occurred once. This chain links TRBV7-6 with TRBJ2-5; D unclear. The end of the DNA aligns better with TRBJ2-7, so the J call may be wrong. The length of the CDR3 is 16 residues. CDR1 is SGHVS and CDR2 is FNYEAQ in the germline V gene. The CDR3 DNA reads TGTGCCAGCAGCGGACGTGCCCCCGGGCGCTCCTACGAGCAGTACTTC. As protein: CASSGRAPGRSYEQYF.

This sequence joins TRBV7-9 and TRBJ2-3; 9 nucleotides agree with TRBD1. V shed 0 bases, J shed 1 base, and the junction held 11 bases outside the gene matches. Per the germline V gene, CDR1 is SEHNR and CDR2 is FQNEAQ (reference sequence). The CDR3 covers 19 residues. For the CDR3, the DNA is TGTGCCAGCAGCTTAGCTAGAAGGACAGGGGCAATTCGCACAGATACGCAGTATTTT. Residues: CASSLARRTGAIRTDTQYF.

The V call is TRBV12-5, the J call TRBJ2-3; 15 nucleotides line up with TRBD2. The ends lost 4 bases at V and 3 bases at J; junction bases unmatched: 5. Germline lookup yields CDR1 LGHNT and CDR2 FRNRAP. This CDR3 has 17 residues. The CDR3 nucleotides read TGTGCTAGTGGTTCCGGGACTAGCGGGAGGAAGACAGATACGCAGTATTTT. It encodes CASGSGTSGRKTDTQYF.

The rearrangement joins TRBV28 to TRBJ1-2; tentatively, D is TRBD1 (6 bases). Germline-derived CDR1 and CDR2 are MDHEN and SYDVKM. Trimming shortened V by 7 bases and J by 6 bases, and 15 bases separated the two germline ends. The CDR3 is made up of 13 amino acids. The CDR3 nucleotides are TGTGCCAGCACCCCAACAGGGACCGATGGCTACACCTTC. It encodes CASTPTGTDGYTF.

The rearrangement links TRBV28 to TRBJ1-4; TRBD1 matches 7 bases. V was pared by 2 bases and J by 3 bases, with 3 bases of the junction left unmatched. Germline assignment: CDR1 MDHEN and CDR2 SYDVKM. This CDR3 spans 15 amino acids. The CDR3 DNA reads TGTGCCAGCAGTTTAGACAGGGCGGCTAATGAAAAACTGTTTTTT. Translated: CASSLDRAANEKLFF.

The genes are TRBV7-9 and TRBJ2-2; D perhaps matches TRBD1 (6 bases). The CDR3 runs 15 residues. CDR1 and CDR2 (germline): SEHNR, FQNEAQ (reference sequence). V lost 1 base to trimming and J lost 6 bases, with 12 bases between them. CDR3 nucleotides: TGTGCCAGCAGCTTAGGGACAGTCCAAGCCGGGGAGCTGTTTTTT. Amino acids: CASSLGTVQAGELFF.

This clone was detected only once. The sample has other DNA sequences that encode this CDR3 too. The J gene is TRBJ1-2, the V gene TRBV28; D remains ambiguous. The germline gives CDR1 MDHEN, CDR2 SYDVKM. Trimming left V 3 bases short and J 6 bases short, with 5 bases between. The CDR3 totals 11 residues. The CDR3 DNA sequence: TGTGCCAGCAGTTTTTGGGATGGCTACACCTTC. Its translation is CASSFWDGYTF.

This chain joins TRBV28 and TRBJ2-7; 8 bases fit TRBD2. Per the germline V gene, CDR1 is MDHEN and CDR2 is SYDVKM. The CDR3 spans 14 residues. The V segment lost 6 bases and the J segment 5 bases; nucleotides outside the gene matches: 9. CDR3 DNA: TGTGCCAGCAGGCGAACTAGCGGTTTAGACGAGCAGTACTTC. It translates to CASRRTSGLDEQYF.

V and J are TRBV23-1 and TRBJ2-2, with D hard to call. TRBV23-1 is classed as an ORF, of uncertain function. Trimming removed 0 bases from V and 6 bases from J, with 5 bases in between. The CDR3 sequence is 13 residues long. The CDR3 loop reads CASSQSQAGELFF. For the CDR3, the DNA is TGCGCCAGCAGTCAATCTCAGGCCGGGGAGCTGTTTTTT.

The chain recombines TRBV7-9 with TRBJ2-1; no definite D call. Deletions cut 7 bases from V and 6 bases from J, with 10 bases between. This CDR3 is 12 amino acids long. In germline, CDR1 is SEHNR, CDR2 FQNEAQ (reference sequence). The CDR3 DNA sequence: TGTGCCAGCACCCTAAGACCCAATGAGCAGTTCTTC. Protein product: CASTLRPNEQFF. Variable domain in full (rest from reference TRBV7-9 and TRBJ2-1): DTGVSQNPRHKITKRGQNVTFRCDPISEHNRLYWYRQTLGQGPEFLTYFQNEAQLEKSRLLSDRFSAERPKGSFSTLEIQRTEQGDSAMYLCASTLRPNEQFFGPGTRLTVL.

This chain joins TRBV28 and TRBJ2-7, with TRBD2 matching 8 bases. J gave up 4 bases and V 4 bases, and 9 bases lay outside the gene matches. The CDR3 has 15 residues. Germline V gives CDR1 MDHEN, CDR2 SYDVKM. CDR3 sequence (DNA): TGTGCCAGCAGTTCAAGTAGCGGGGCCAGATACGAGCAGTACTTC. It is translated as CASSSSSGARYEQYF.

CDR3 region: CASSPDAGAEGYTF. Written as DNA, the CDR3 is TGTGCCAGCAGCCCCGATGCGGGGGCGGAAGGCTACACCTTC. The chain recombines TRBV5-4 with TRBJ1-2, with D perhaps matching TRBD1 (6 bases). This CDR3 has 14 residues. Trimming pared 4 bases from V and 8 bases from J, leaving 18 bases between. Germline loops: CDR1 SGHNT, CDR2 YYREEE (reference sequence).

DNA for the CDR3: TGTGCCAGCAGCTTTAGGGGGGATGACGAGCAGTACTTC. It yields the protein CASSFRGDDEQYF. The chain links TRBV7-9 to TRBJ2-7; D may correspond to TRBD1 or TRBD2 (6 bases each). The CDR3 loop spans 13 amino acids. Trimming cost V 3 bases and J 5 bases, with 11 bases left between them. Per germline, CDR1 SEHNR and CDR2 FQNEAQ (reference sequence).

The chain employs TRBV10-2 and TRBJ1-3; D is ambiguous. CDR3 length equals 14 residues. V was pared by 6 bases and J by 2 bases, with 11 bases between. CDR1 WSHSY and CDR2 SAAADI come from the germline V gene. The CDR3 is CASRDLGAGNTIYF. CDR3 nucleotides: TGCGCCAGCAGGGACCTGGGAGCTGGAAACACCATATATTTT.

V and J are TRBV18 and TRBJ1-1; D call uncertain. CDR3 size: 14 residues. CDR1 and CDR2 (germline): KGHSH, LQKENI. V was trimmed by 3 bases and J by 3 bases, leaving 11 bases between them. This CDR3 reads CASSPSSGYTEAFF. The CDR3 nucleotides are TGTGCCAGCTCACCGTCGTCAGGTTACACTGAAGCTTTCTTT.

The chain is built from TRBV11-2 and TRBJ2-3; 7 bases map to TRBD2. The junction had 8 bases not matched to a gene; V was cut back by 5 bases and J by 0 bases. Germline assignment: CDR1 SGHAT and CDR2 FQNNGV. This CDR3 spans 16 amino acids. The CDR3, as DNA: TGTGCCAGCAGCCCTAGCGGTAGGACTAGCACAGATACGCAGTATTTT. It codes for CASSPSGRTSTDTQYF.

V is TRBV6-5 and J is TRBJ2-7, with 10 bases matching TRBD2. The CDR3 is 14 residues long. Per germline, CDR1 MNHEY and CDR2 SVGAGI. J gave up 3 bases and V 4 bases, and 3 bases lay outside the gene matches. CDR3 DNA sequence: TGTGCCAGCAGTTTAGCGGGAGGAGTCTACGAGCAGTACTTC. Protein sequence: CASSLAGGVYEQYF.

The chain couples TRBV16 to TRBJ2-5; no clear D gene. V lost 5 bases and J 4 bases, leaving 8 bases between the germline ends. CDR1 and CDR2 from the germline V gene are KGHSY and FQNENV. There are 12 residues in the CDR3. The CDR3 region has the DNA TGTGCCAGCAGCGGCGTCGGAGAGACCCAGTACTTC. The encoded protein is CASSGVGETQYF. The full variable domain, completed using reference TRBV16 and TRBJ2-5, is GEEVAQTPKHLVRGEGQKAKLYCAPIKGHSYVFWYQQVLKNEFKFLISFQNENVFDETGMPKERFSAKCLPNSPCSLEIQATKLEDSAVYFCASSGVGETQYFGPGTRLLVL.

On this clone itself: Other DNA sequences in the same sample also yield this CDR3. The chain employs TRBV15 and TRBJ2-7; D is possibly TRBD2 (5 bases). Trimming took off 0 bases at V and 4 bases at J, with 7 bases between the two ends. Looked up from germline, CDR1 is LNHNV and CDR2 is YYDKDF (reference sequence). The CDR3 length is 13 residues. Here the CDR3 DNA reads TGTGCCACCAGCAGAGATACGGGGTACGAGCAGTACTTC. The encoded protein is CATSRDTGYEQYF.

V and J are TRBV2 and TRBJ2-1; a possible D gene is TRBD2 (5 bases). This CDR3 spans 13 amino acids. The V gene's germline CDR1 is SNHLY and CDR2 FYNNEI. Trimming took off 6 bases at V and 2 bases at J, with 8 bases between the two ends. The CDR3 region is CASSAGTYNEQFF. The CDR3 nucleotides are TGTGCCAGCAGCGCCGGGACCTACAATGAGCAGTTCTTC. The full variable domain, completed using reference TRBV2 and TRBJ2-1, is EPEVTQTPSHQVTQMGQEVILRCVPISNHLYFYWYRQILGQKVEFLVSFYNNEISEKSEIFDDQFSVERPDGSNFTLKIRSTKLEDSAMYFCASSAGTYNEQFFGPGTRLTVL.

The chain has TRBV28 and TRBJ2-7, with D possibly being TRBD2 (7 bases). The CDR3 contains 16 residues. The V end was cut by 7 bases, the J end by 1 base, with 20 bases between. Looked up from germline, CDR1 is MDHEN and CDR2 is SYDVKM. The CDR3 spells CASTLEGGTRSYEQYF. The CDR3, as DNA: TGTGCCAGCACTCTGGAGGGGGGGACACGTTCCTACGAGCAGTACTTC.